The T cell receptor beta chain under discussion was sequenced for a study of blood T cell repertoires in COVID-19. Study as a whole: Donors in the United States, Italy and Spain gave samples during acute or convalescent COVID-19.

This clone was observed a few times. Assay used: immunoSEQ multiplex PCR; TCRdb lists only in-frame clones, some missing. The data contain tens of thousands of clones, roughly nine tenths of them singletons. The TCR originated in a man aged 60 to 75 with acute or convalescent COVID-19. What was sequenced was peripheral blood.

The CDR3 region is CASSVGQVDNEQFF. The CDR3 nucleotides are TGTGCCAGCAGCGTAGGCCAGGTCGACAATGAGCAGTTCTTC. The J gene is TRBJ2-1, the V gene TRBV9; D call uncertain. The CDR3 has 14 amino acids. CDR1 is SGDLS, CDR2 YYNGEE, per germline. The V end was cut by 0 bases, the J end by 5 bases, with 9 bases between.